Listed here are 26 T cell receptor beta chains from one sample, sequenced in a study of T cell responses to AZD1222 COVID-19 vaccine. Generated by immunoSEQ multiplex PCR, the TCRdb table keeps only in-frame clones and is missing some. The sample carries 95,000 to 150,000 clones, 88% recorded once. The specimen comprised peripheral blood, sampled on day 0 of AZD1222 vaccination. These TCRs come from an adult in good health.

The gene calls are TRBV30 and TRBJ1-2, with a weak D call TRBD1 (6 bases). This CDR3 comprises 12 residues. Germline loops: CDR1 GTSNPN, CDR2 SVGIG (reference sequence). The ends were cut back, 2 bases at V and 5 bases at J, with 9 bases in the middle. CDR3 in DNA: TGTGCCTGGAGTACCGGACAGTATGGCTACACCTTC. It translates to CAWSTGQYGYTF.

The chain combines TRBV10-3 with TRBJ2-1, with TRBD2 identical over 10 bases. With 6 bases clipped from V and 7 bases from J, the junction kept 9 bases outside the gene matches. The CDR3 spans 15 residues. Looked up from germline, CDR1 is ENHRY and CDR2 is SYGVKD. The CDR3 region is CAIRYSGRKENEQFF. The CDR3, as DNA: TGTGCCATCAGATATAGCGGGAGGAAAGAAAATGAGCAGTTCTTC.

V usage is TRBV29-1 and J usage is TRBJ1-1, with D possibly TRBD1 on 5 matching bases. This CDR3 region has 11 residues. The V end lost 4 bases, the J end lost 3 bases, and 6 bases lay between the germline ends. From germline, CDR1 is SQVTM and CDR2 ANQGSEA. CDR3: CSVGGDTEAFF. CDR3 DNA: TGCAGCGTTGGGGGGGACACTGAAGCTTTCTTT.

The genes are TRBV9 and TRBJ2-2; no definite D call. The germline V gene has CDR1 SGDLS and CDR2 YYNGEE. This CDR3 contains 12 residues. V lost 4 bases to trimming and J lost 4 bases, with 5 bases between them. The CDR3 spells CASSLSTGELFF. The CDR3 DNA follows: TGTGCCAGCAGCTTGAGCACCGGGGAGCTGTTTTTT.

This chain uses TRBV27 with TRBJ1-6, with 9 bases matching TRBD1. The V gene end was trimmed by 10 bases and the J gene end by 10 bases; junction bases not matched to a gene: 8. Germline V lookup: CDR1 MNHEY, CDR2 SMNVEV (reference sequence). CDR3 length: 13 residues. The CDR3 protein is CATRTGVRSPLHF. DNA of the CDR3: TGTGCCACGCGGACAGGGGTTCGCTCACCCCTCCACTTT.

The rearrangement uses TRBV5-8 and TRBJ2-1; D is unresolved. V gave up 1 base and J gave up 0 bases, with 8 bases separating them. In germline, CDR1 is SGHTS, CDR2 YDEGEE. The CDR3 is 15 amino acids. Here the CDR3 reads CASSLTARSYNEQFF. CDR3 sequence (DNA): TGTGCCAGCAGCTTGACGGCCCGCTCCTACAATGAGCAGTTCTTC.

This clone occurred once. The DNA of the CDR3 is TGTGCCAGTAGTATGTCCAGGGACTCCTACAATGAGCAGTTCTTC. It codes for CASSMSRDSYNEQFF. The V and J genes are TRBV19 and TRBJ2-1, with D possibly matching TRBD1 (5 bases). Deletions cut 3 bases from V and 0 bases from J, with 9 bases between. Germline CDR1 reads LNHDA; CDR2 reads SQIVND (reference sequence). The CDR3 spans 15 residues.

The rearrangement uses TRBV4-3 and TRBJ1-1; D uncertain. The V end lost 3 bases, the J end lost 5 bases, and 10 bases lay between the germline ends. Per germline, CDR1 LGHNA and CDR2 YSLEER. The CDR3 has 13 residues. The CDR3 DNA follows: TGCGCCAGCAGCCATGTTAAGACGACTGAAGCTTTCTTT. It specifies CASSHVKTTEAFF.

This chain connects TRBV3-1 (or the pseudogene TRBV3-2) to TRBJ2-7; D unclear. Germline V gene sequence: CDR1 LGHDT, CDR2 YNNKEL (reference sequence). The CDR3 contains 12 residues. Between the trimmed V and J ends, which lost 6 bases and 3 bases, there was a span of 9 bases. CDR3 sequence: CASSPDLYEQYF. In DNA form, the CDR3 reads TGTGCCAGCAGTCCTGACCTCTACGAGCAGTACTTC.

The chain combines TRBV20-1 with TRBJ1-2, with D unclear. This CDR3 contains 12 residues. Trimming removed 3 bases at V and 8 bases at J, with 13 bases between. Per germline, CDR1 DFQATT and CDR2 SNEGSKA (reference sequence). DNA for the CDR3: TGCAGTGCTAGTCTGGGATCGGGCGGCTACACCTTC. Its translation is CSASLGSGGYTF.

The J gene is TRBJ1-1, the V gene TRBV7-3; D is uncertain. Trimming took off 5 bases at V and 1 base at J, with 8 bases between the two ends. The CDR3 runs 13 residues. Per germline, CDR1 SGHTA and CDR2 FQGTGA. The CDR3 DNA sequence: TGTGCCAGCAGCGCACAGTCGAACACTGAAGCTTTCTTT. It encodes CASSAQSNTEAFF.

CDR3 protein: CASRPDGPDGYTF. CDR3 DNA sequence: TGTGCCAGCCGACCGGACGGCCCTGATGGCTACACCTTC. The chain recombines TRBV2 with TRBJ1-2; D is uncertain. Trimming shortened V by 8 bases and J by 6 bases, and 16 bases separated the two germline ends. Germline V gene lookup returns CDR1 SNHLY and CDR2 FYNNEI. The CDR3 totals 13 residues.

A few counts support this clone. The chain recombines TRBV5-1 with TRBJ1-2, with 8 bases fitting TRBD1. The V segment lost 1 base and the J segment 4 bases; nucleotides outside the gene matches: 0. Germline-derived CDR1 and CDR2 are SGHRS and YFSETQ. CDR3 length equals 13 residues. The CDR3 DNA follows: TGCGCCAGCAGCTTGCAGGGGGCCTATGGCTACACCTTC. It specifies CASSLQGAYGYTF.

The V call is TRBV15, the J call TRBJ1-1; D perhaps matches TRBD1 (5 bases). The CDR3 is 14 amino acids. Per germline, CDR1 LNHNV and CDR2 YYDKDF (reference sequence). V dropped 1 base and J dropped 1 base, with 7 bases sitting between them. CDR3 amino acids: CATSRAGANTEAFF. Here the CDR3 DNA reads TGTGCCACCAGCAGAGCTGGGGCGAACACTGAAGCTTTCTTT. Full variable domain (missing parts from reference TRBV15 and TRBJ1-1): DAMVIQNPRYQVTQFGKPVTLSCSQTLNHNVMYWYQQKSSQAPKLLFHYYDKDFNNEADTPDNFQSRRPNTSFCFLDIRSPGLGDTAMYLCATSRAGANTEAFFGQGTRLTVV.

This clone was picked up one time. This CDR3 reads CASSYSGGTEPQHF. Here the CDR3 DNA reads TGTGCCAGCAGTTACTCGGGGGGCACAGAGCCCCAGCATTTT. The rearrangement links TRBV6-5 to TRBJ1-5; D is perhaps TRBD1 (6 bases). The CDR3 has 14 amino acids. V was pared by 0 bases and J by 8 bases, with 11 bases between. Germline-derived CDR1 and CDR2 are MNHEY and SVGAGI.

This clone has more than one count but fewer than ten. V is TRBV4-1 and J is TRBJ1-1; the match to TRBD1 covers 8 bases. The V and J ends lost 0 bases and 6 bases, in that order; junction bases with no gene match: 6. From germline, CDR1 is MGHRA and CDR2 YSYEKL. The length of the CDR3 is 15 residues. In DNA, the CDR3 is TGCGCCAGCAGCCAAGAGGTGACAGGGGACTCTGAAGCTTTCTTT. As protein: CASSQEVTGDSEAFF.

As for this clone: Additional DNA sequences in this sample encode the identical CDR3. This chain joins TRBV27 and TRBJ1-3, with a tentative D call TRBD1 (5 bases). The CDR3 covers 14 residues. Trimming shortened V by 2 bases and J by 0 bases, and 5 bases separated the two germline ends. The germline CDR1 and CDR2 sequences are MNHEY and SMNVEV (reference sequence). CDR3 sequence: CASSLRGSGNTIYF. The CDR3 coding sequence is TGTGCCAGCAGTTTAAGGGGCTCTGGAAACACCATATATTTT.

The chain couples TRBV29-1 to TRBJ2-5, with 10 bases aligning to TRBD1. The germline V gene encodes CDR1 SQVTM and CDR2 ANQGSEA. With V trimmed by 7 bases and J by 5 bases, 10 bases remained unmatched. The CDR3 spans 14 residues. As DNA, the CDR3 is TGCAGCGGCCGAAGTTGGACAGGGGGGGAGACCCAGTACTTC. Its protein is CSGRSWTGGETQYF. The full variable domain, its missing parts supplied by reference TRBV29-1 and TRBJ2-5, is SAVISQKPSRDICQRGTSLTIQCQVDSQVTMMFWYRQQPGQSLTLIATANQGSEATYESGFVIDKFPISRPNLTFSTLTVSNMSPEDSSIYLCSGRSWTGGETQYFGPGTRLLVL.

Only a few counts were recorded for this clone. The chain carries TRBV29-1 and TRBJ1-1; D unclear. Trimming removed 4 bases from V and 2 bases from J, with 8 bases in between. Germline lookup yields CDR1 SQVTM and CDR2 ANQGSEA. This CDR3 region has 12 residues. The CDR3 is CSVAATNTEAFF. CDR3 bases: TGCAGCGTTGCCGCCACCAACACTGAAGCTTTCTTT. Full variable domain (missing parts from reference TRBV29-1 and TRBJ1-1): SAVISQKPSRDICQRGTSLTIQCQVDSQVTMMFWYRQQPGQSLTLIATANQGSEATYESGFVIDKFPISRPNLTFSTLTVSNMSPEDSSIYLCSVAATNTEAFFGQGTRLTVV.

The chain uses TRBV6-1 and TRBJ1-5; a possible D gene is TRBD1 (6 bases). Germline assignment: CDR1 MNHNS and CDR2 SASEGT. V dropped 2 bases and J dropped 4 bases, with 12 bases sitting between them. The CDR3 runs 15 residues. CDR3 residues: CASSEYRVQNQPQHF. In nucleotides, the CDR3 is TGTGCCAGCAGTGAATACAGGGTCCAAAATCAGCCCCAGCATTTT.

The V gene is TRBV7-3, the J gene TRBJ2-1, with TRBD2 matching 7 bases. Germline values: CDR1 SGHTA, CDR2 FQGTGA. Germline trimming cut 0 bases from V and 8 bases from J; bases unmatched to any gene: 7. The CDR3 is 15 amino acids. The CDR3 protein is CASSLTRESGDEQFF. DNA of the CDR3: TGTGCCAGCAGCTTAACAAGGGAGAGCGGGGATGAGCAGTTCTTC.

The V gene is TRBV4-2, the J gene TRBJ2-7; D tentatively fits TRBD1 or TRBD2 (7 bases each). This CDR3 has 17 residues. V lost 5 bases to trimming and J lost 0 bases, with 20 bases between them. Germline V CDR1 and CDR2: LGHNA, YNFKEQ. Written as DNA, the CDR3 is TGTGCCAGCAGCAAGGAAGGGGGCGGGGGCCCCTCCTACGAGCAGTACTTC. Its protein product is CASSKEGGGGPSYEQYF.

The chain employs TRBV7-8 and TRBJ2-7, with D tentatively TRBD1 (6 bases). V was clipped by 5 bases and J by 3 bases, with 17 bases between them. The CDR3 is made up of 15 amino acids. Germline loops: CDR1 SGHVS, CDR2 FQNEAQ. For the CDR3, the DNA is TGTGCCAGCAGCCGACACCGACAGGCCCTCTACGAGCAGTACTTC. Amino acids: CASSRHRQALYEQYF.

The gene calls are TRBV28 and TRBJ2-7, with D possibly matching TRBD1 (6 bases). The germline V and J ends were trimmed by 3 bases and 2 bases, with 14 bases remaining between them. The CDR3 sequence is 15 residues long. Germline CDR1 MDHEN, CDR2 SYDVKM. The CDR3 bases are TGTGCCAGCAGTTTCCCCGCTGGGGGCCCCTACGAGCAGTACTTC. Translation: CASSFPAGGPYEQYF.

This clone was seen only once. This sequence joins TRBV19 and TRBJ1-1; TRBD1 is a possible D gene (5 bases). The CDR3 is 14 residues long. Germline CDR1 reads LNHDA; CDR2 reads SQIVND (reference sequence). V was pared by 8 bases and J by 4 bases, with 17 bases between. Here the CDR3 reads CASLTPGFGTEAFF. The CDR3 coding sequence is TGTGCCAGTCTAACTCCAGGGTTTGGCACTGAAGCTTTCTTT.

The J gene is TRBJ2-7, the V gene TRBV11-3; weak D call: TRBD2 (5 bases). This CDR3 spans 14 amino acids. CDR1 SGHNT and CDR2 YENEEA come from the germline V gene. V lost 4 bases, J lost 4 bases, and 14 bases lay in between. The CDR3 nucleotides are TGTGCCAGCAGCTCCGGCGTGAGGGATTACGAGCAGTACTTC. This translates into CASSSGVRDYEQYF. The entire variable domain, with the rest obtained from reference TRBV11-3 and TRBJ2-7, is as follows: EAGVVQSPRYKIIEKKQPVAFWCNPISGHNTLYWYLQNLGQGPELLIRYENEEAVDDSQLPKDRFSAERLKGVDSTLKIQPAELGDSAVYLCASSSGVRDYEQYFGPGTRLTVT.